The sequence of this TCR beta chain was determined in a study of T cell responses to AZD1222 COVID-19 vaccine. Remarks on this clone: Antigen: not known.

Libraries were prepared by immunoSEQ multiplex PCR; TCRdb keeps only in-frame clonotypes and omits some of them. The repertoire has over 75,000 clones, roughly nine tenths of them found once; the top ten carry about 2%. Germline CDR1 is SGHRS and CDR2 is YFSETQ. This CDR3 region has 17 residues. Losses at the gene ends were 6 bases for V and 0 bases for J; bases not matched to a gene: 12. Study-wide results and limits: Only 5 or 6 AZD1222 recipients were seropositive at baseline. Reportedly, close to half of spike-specific TCRs are directed against unmutated variant regions.

Material: peripheral blood, obtained on day 0 of AZD1222 vaccination. This chain links TRBV5-1 with TRBJ2-3; TRBD2 matches at 8 bases. This sequence originates from an adult in good health. CDR3 residues: CASKGQRESYSTDTQYF. The CDR3 DNA reads TGCGCCAGCAAGGGGCAGCGGGAGAGCTATAGCACAGATACGCAGTATTTT.